The 25 T cell receptor beta chains presented below share a single source sample, sequenced in a study of cytomegalovirus exposure and HLA in healthy donors (dated by TCRdb to the late 2010s). Library preparation employed the immunoSEQ multiplex PCR assay. TCRdb stores this immuneACCESS table with in-frame sequences only. Part of the clones is absent; in the studies checked, under half of the shortfall reflects unresolved V genes, and no reason is known for the rest. For this sample there are 100,000 to 150,000 clones; roughly 95% appear just once. Around 1.7% of the sample rests with the top ten. The sample taken for sequencing was PBMCs. Every receptor here comes from a man between 18 and 35 years old in good health and CMV-seronegative.

This clone appeared a single time. The chain employs TRBV5-4 and TRBJ1-1; D is unresolved. This CDR3 region has 13 residues. The germline CDR1 and CDR2 sequences are SGHNT and YYREEE (reference sequence). The V end lost 2 bases, the J end lost 7 bases, and 12 bases lay between the germline ends. CDR3 nucleotides: TGTGCCAGCAGCTTCCGTCCTAGTAGTGAAGCTTTCTTT. Its protein is CASSFRPSSEAFF.

The chain recombines TRBV6-5 with TRBJ2-7; 7 bases map to TRBD2. There are 15 residues in the CDR3. CDR1 is MNHEY and CDR2 is SVGAGI in the germline V gene. V shed 6 bases, J shed 1 base, and the junction held 9 bases outside the gene matches. The CDR3 loop is CASRLAAYESYEQYF. In DNA, the CDR3 is TGTGCCAGCAGGCTAGCGGCGTATGAGTCCTACGAGCAGTACTTC.

The chain joins TRBV18 to TRBJ1-1; 9 bases agree with TRBD1. The CDR3 spans 17 residues. Germline CDR1 and CDR2: KGHSH and LQKENI. The V gene end was trimmed by 4 bases and the J gene end by 1 base; junction bases not matched to a gene: 10. The CDR3 sequence: CASSHDGTGRKNTEAFF. In DNA form, the CDR3 reads TGTGCCAGCTCACACGACGGGACAGGGAGGAAGAACACTGAAGCTTTCTTT.

V gene TRBV5-8 combines with J gene TRBJ2-7; 7 nucleotides agree with TRBD2. CDR1 and CDR2 (germline): SGHTS, YDEGEE. J was trimmed by 3 bases and V by 0 bases; bases with no gene match: 6. The CDR3 consists of 15 residues. DNA of the CDR3: TGTGCCAGCAGCTTGGTTGGCGGGAGCGGCTACGAGCAGTACTTC. Translation gives CASSLVGGSGYEQYF. Filled out from reference TRBV5-8 and TRBJ2-7, the complete variable domain reads EAGVTQSPTHLIKTRGQQATLRCSPISGHTSVYWYQQALGLGLQFLLWYDEGEERNRGNFPPRFSGRQFPNYSSELNVNALELEDSALYLCASSLVGGSGYEQYFGPGTRLTVT.

The chain has TRBV27 and TRBJ2-3, with 8 bases that match TRBD2. CDR1 is MNHEY, CDR2 SMNVEV, per germline (reference sequence). The CDR3 has 15 residues. The V gene end was trimmed by 3 bases and the J gene end by 3 bases; junction bases not matched to a gene: 5. The CDR3 reads CASSFAGGWTDTQYF. CDR3 bases: TGTGCCAGCAGTTTTGCGGGAGGTTGGACAGATACGCAGTATTTT.

The V gene is TRBV4-3, the J gene TRBJ2-3, with 13 bases lining up with TRBD2. The CDR3 has 17 amino acids. CDR1 is LGHNA, CDR2 YSLEER, per germline. Trimming took 4 bases from V and 5 from J; bases not matched to a gene: 9. Here the CDR3 DNA reads TGCGCCAGCAGCCCCTACGGACTAGCGGGAGCCGTAGATACGCAGTATTTT. This encodes CASSPYGLAGAVDTQYF.

V usage is TRBV11-3 and J usage is TRBJ1-3, with D perhaps TRBD1 (6 bases). From germline, CDR1 is SGHNT and CDR2 YENEEA. V lost 3 bases to trimming and J lost 4 bases, with 16 bases between them. The CDR3 is 16 amino acids. The CDR3 bases are TGTGCCAGCAGCTTTACGTTTACAGGGTCCGGAAACACCATATATTTT. Protein sequence: CASSFTFTGSGNTIYF.

V usage is TRBV11-2 and J usage is TRBJ2-6; D is uncertain. V gave up 3 bases and J gave up 4 bases, with 13 bases separating them. The germline V gene encodes CDR1 SGHAT and CDR2 FQNNGV. The CDR3 sequence is 16 residues long. DNA of the CDR3: TGTGCCAGCAGCTTGCTCCTATCTCGGGGGGCCAACGTCCTGACTTTC. As protein: CASSLLLSRGANVLTF. Using reference TRBV11-2 and TRBJ2-6 for the parts outside the CDR3, the full variable domain is EAGVAQSPRYKIIEKRQSVAFWCNPISGHATLYWYQQILGQGPKLLIQFQNNGVVDDSQLPKDRFSAERLKGVDSTLKIQPAKLEDSAVYLCASSLLLSRGANVLTFGAGSRLTVL.

The chain recombines TRBV15 with TRBJ2-6; perhaps TRBD2 as D (5 bases). The CDR3 loop spans 17 amino acids. Trimming removed 2 bases from V and 4 bases from J, with 15 bases in between. Germline CDR1 and CDR2: LNHNV and YYDKDF (reference sequence). The CDR3 region has the DNA TGTGCCACCAGCAGAAAAAGAGGAGGAGAAGGGGCCAACGTCCTGACTTTC. Amino acids: CATSRKRGGEGANVLTF.

In DNA form, the CDR3 reads TGCGCCAGCAGCTTGTGGCCAGCGGGAGATGTGGATACGCAGTATTTT. This codes for CASSLWPAGDVDTQYF. This chain joins TRBV5-1 and TRBJ2-3, with 8 bases identical to TRBD2. This CDR3 is 16 amino acids long. The V and J ends lost 1 base and 6 bases, in that order; junction bases with no gene match: 10. The V gene's germline CDR1 is SGHRS and CDR2 YFSETQ.

The count of this clone is one. V is TRBV7-3 and J is TRBJ2-7; D might be TRBD2 (6 bases). Germline CDR1 and CDR2: SGHTA and FQGTGA. The CDR3 spans 14 residues. V lost 7 bases and J lost 0, with 13 bases in between. The CDR3 nucleotides read TGTGCCAGCAAGGAGCTAGCGAACTCCTACGAGCAGTACTTC. Its translation: CASKELANSYEQYF.

A note on this clone: Within the sample, other DNA sequences also encode this same CDR3. The chain recombines TRBV28 with TRBJ2-7; TRBD2 aligns across 8 bases. The CDR3 extends over 14 amino acids. Germline assignment: CDR1 MDHEN and CDR2 SYDVKM. Trimming took 2 bases from V and 3 from J; bases not matched to a gene: 3. DNA for the CDR3: TGTGCCAGCAGTTTAGGTACTAGCGGCTACGAGCAGTACTTC. Translating it yields CASSLGTSGYEQYF. Variable domain in full (rest from reference TRBV28 and TRBJ2-7): DVKVTQSSRYLVKRTGEKVFLECVQDMDHENMFWYRQDPGLGLRLIYFSYDVKMKEKGDIPEGYSVSREKKERFSLILESASTNQTSMYLCASSLGTSGYEQYFGPGTRLTVT.

The CDR3, as DNA: TGTGCCAGCAGCTTAGACCTAGTAGCTGAGCAGTTCTTC. Translating it yields CASSLDLVAEQFF. This sequence joins TRBV11-2 and TRBJ2-1; unclear D gene. CDR3 length equals 13 residues. The germline V gene has CDR1 SGHAT and CDR2 FQNNGV. The V end was cut by 0 bases, the J end by 9 bases, with 9 bases between.

The chain carries TRBV30 and TRBJ2-2, with D possibly being TRBD1 (5 bases). Looked up from germline, CDR1 is GTSNPN and CDR2 is SVGIG (reference sequence). Trimming left V 1 base short and J 2 bases short, with 8 bases between. The CDR3 has 14 amino acids. CDR3 sequence (DNA): TGTGCCTGGAGTGGACAGCTAAACACCGGGGAGCTGTTTTTT. Translation gives CAWSGQLNTGELFF.

The gene calls are TRBV28 and TRBJ1-2; D possibly corresponds to TRBD1 (5 bases). Trimming left V 4 bases short and J 8 bases short, with 14 bases between. This CDR3 is built from 13 residues. The germline V gene encodes CDR1 MDHEN and CDR2 SYDVKM. CDR3 in amino acids: CASSWVPGQGYTF. The CDR3 DNA sequence: TGTGCCAGCAGTTGGGTTCCAGGGCAGGGCTACACCTTC.

CDR3 coding DNA: TGTGCCAGCAGAGAGGAGGCAGATACGCAGTATTTT. It translates to CASREEADTQYF. The gene calls are TRBV2 and TRBJ2-3; a possible D gene is TRBD2 (5 bases). Germline V lookup: CDR1 SNHLY, CDR2 FYNNEI. CDR3 length: 12 residues. V was shortened by 6 bases and J by 4 bases, with 8 bases between the two germline ends.

CDR3 coding DNA: TGCGCCAGCAGCCCCCAGGGTCAAGAGACCCAGTACTTC. This encodes CASSPQGQETQYF. The chain recombines TRBV5-1 with TRBJ2-5; D is perhaps TRBD1 (5 bases). The V end was cut by 4 bases, the J end by 2 bases, with 9 bases between. The germline CDR1 and CDR2 sequences are SGHRS and YFSETQ. This CDR3 is 13 amino acids long.

The chain carries TRBV2 and TRBJ1-5; D not certain. Germline-derived CDR1 and CDR2 are SNHLY and FYNNEI. The V end lost 7 bases, the J end lost 0 bases, and 10 bases lay between the germline ends. The CDR3 is 14 amino acids. The CDR3 protein is CASTSRNSNQPQHF. For the CDR3, the DNA is TGTGCCAGCACTTCCAGAAATAGCAATCAGCCCCAGCATTTT.

This chain links TRBV5-5 with TRBJ2-1; 12 nucleotides agree with TRBD2. CDR1 SGHKS and CDR2 YYEKEE come from the germline V gene (reference sequence). The J segment lost 8 bases and the V segment lost 1 base, leaving 7 bases of the junction unmatched. This CDR3 contains 16 residues. This CDR3 reads CASSLRLAGVKDEQFF. CDR3 nucleotide sequence: TGTGCCAGCAGCTTGAGACTAGCGGGAGTAAAGGATGAGCAGTTCTTC.

The V gene is TRBV7-3, the J gene TRBJ2-1, with D possibly TRBD2 on 5 matching bases. V was pared by 3 bases and J by 7 bases, with 10 bases between. Germline V gene sequence: CDR1 SGHTA, CDR2 FQGTGA. The length of the CDR3 is 13 residues. The CDR3 DNA follows: TGTGCCAGCAGCTTTGTGTCGGGAAATGAGCAGTTCTTC. It specifies CASSFVSGNEQFF.

This chain joins TRBV25-1 and TRBJ2-7; D may be TRBD1 (5 bases). Germline V gene data show CDR1 as MGHDK and CDR2 as SYGVNS. The CDR3 extends over 14 amino acids. V lost 8 bases, J lost 3 bases, and 17 bases lay in between. CDR3 DNA: TGTGCCAGCGGACGCCAAGGGGCATTCTACGAGCAGTACTTC. Its protein is CASGRQGAFYEQYF.

This chain links TRBV11-3 with TRBJ2-5; 9 bases align to TRBD2. J was trimmed by 2 bases and V by 5 bases; bases with no gene match: 12. Looked up from germline, CDR1 is SGHNT and CDR2 is YENEEA. CDR3 length: 17 amino acids. The CDR3 nucleotides read TGTGCCAGCAGCCCCGGCGACCCTAGCGGGACACAAGAGACCCAGTACTTC. This gives the protein CASSPGDPSGTQETQYF.

This sequence joins TRBV29-1 and TRBJ2-7, with 10 bases fitting TRBD1. The CDR3 has 17 residues. From germline, CDR1 is SQVTM and CDR2 ANQGSEA. The V gene end was trimmed by 0 bases and the J gene end by 6 bases; junction bases not matched to a gene: 14. CDR3 sequence reads: CSVEDPALDRGRREQYF. CDR3 bases: TGCAGCGTTGAAGATCCAGCGTTGGACAGGGGGAGGCGCGAGCAGTACTTC.

The rearrangement joins TRBV21-1 to TRBJ2-7; TRBD1, the table's D call, lacks a check against the DNA. TRBV21-1 is classified as a pseudogene. The CDR3 consists of 18 residues. DNA for the CDR3: TGTGCCAGCAGCAAATATATCGGGACAGGGCCCTCCCTCTACGAGCAGTACTTC. This gives the protein CASSKYIGTGPSLYEQYF.

The chain employs TRBV27 and TRBJ2-4; D perhaps matches TRBD2 (5 bases). The CDR3 has 17 amino acids. Germline lookup yields CDR1 MNHEY and CDR2 SMNVEV (reference sequence). V lost 4 bases, J lost 0 bases, and 16 bases lay in between. In DNA form, the CDR3 reads TGTGCCAGCAGTTCCCTCGGACTGCCCCTAGCCAAAAACATTCAGTACTTC. Its translation: CASSSLGLPLAKNIQYF.